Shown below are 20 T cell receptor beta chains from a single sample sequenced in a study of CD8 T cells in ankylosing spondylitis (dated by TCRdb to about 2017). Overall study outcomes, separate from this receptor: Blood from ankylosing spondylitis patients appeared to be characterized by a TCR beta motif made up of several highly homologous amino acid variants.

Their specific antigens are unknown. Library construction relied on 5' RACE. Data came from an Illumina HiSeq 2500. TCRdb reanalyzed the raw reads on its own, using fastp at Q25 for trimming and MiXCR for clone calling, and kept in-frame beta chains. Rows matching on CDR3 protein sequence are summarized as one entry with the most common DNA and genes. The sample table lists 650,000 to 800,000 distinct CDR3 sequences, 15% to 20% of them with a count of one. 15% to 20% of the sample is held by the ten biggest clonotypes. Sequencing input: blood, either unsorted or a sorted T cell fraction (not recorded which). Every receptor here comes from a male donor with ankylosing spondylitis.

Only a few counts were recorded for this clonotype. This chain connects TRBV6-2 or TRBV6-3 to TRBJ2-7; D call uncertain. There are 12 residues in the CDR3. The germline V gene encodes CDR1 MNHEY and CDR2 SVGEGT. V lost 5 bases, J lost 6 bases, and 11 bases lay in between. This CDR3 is CASSRPSTEQYF. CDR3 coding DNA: TGTGCCAGCAGTAGGCCCTCCACCGAGCAGTACTTC.

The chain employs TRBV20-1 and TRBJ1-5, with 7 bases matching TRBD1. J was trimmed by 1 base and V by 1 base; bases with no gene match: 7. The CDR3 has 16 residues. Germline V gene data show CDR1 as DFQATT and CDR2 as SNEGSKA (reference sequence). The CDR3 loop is CSARVRGPGSNQPQHF. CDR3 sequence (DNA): TGCAGTGCTAGAGTGAGGGGGCCGGGGAGCAATCAGCCCCAGCATTTT.

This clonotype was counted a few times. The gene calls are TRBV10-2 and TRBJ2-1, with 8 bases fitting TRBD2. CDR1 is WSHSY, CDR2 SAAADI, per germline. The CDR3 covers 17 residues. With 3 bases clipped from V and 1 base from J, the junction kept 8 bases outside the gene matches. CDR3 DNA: TGCGCCAGCAGTGATCGGACTAGCCCAAGATCCTACAATGAGCAGTTCTTC. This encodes CASSDRTSPRSYNEQFF.

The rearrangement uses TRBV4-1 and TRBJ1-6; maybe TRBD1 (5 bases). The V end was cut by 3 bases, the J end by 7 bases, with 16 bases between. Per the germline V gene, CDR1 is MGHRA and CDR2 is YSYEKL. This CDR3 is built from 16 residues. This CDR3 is CASSHGTDRVNSPLHF. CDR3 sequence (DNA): TGCGCCAGCAGCCACGGGACCGACAGAGTAAATTCACCCCTCCACTTT.

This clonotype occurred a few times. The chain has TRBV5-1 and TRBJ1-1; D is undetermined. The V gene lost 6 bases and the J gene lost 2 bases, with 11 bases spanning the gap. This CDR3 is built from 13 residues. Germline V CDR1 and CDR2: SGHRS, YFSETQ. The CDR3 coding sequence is TGCGCCAGCAAGAACAGACCCAACACTGAAGCTTTCTTT. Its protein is CASKNRPNTEAFF.

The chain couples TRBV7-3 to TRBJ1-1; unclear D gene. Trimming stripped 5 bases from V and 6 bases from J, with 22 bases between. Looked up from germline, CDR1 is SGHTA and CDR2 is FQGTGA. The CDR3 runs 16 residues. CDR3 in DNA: TGTGCCAGCAGCCCCCTCGGCAACGGGGATTTGTCTGAAGCTTTCTTT. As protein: CASSPLGNGDLSEAFF.

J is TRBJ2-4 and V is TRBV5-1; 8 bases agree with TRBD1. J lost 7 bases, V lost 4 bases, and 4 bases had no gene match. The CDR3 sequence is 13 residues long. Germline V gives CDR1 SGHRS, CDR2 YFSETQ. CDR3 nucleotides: TGCGCCAGCAGCGAACAGGGGGAGAACATTCAGTACTTC. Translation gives CASSEQGENIQYF.

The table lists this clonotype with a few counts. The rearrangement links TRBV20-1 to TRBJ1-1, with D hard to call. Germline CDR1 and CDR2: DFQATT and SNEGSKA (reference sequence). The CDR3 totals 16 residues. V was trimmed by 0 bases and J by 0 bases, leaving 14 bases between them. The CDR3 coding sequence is TGCAGTGCTAGAGAACTTAGCTTGGGTATGAACACTGAAGCTTTCTTT. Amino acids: CSARELSLGMNTEAFF.

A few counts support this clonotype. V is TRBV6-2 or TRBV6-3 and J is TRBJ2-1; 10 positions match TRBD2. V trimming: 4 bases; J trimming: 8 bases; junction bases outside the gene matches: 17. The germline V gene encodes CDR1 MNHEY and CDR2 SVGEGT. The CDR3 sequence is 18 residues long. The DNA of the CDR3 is TGTGCCAGCAGTTCGATTCTAGCGGGGGCCTCAGATGGGTATGAGCAGTTCTTC. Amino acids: CASSSILAGASDGYEQFF.

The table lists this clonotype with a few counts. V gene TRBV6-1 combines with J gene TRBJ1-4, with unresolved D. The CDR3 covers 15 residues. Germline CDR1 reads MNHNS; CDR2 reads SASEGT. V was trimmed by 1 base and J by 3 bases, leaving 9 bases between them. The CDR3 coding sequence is TGTGCCAGCAGTGAAGAGGACCTCCCTAATGAAAAACTGTTTTTT. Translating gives CASSEEDLPNEKLFF.

The CDR3 is CASSRLAGELDEQFF. The CDR3 bases are TGTGCCAGCAGCCGTCTAGCGGGAGAACTGGATGAGCAGTTCTTC. The J gene is TRBJ2-1, the V gene TRBV7-9; 10 nucleotides align to TRBD2. CDR1 and CDR2 (germline): SEHNR, FQNEAQ (reference sequence). This CDR3 is 15 amino acids long. V shed 5 bases, J shed 8 bases, and the junction held 9 bases outside the gene matches.

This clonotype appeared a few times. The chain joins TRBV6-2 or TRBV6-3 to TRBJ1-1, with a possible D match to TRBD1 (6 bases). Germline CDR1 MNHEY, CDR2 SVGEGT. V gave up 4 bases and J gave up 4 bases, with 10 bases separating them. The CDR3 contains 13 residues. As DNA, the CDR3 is TGTGCCAGCAGTTGGGGGCTCGGCACTGAAGCTTTCTTT. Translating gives CASSWGLGTEAFF.

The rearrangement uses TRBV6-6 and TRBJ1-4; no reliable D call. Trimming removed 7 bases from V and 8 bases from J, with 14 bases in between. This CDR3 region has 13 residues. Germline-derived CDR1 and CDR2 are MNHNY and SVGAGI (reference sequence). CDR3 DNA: TGTGCCAGCAACCGGAGAGGAGGAGAAAAACTGTTTTTT. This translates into CASNRRGGEKLFF.

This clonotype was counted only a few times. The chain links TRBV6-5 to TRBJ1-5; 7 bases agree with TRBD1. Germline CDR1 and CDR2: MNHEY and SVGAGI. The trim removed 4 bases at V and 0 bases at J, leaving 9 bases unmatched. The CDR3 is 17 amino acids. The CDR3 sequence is CASSSRDSRYSNQPQHF. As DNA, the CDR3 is TGTGCCAGCAGTTCTCGGGACAGTCGATATAGCAATCAGCCCCAGCATTTT.

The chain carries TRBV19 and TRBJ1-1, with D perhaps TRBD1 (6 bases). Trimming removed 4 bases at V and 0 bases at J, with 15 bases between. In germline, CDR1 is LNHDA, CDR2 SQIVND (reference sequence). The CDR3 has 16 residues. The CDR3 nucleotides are TGTGCCAGTAGTACCCCAGGGGCACCCATGAACACTGAAGCTTTCTTT. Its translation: CASSTPGAPMNTEAFF.

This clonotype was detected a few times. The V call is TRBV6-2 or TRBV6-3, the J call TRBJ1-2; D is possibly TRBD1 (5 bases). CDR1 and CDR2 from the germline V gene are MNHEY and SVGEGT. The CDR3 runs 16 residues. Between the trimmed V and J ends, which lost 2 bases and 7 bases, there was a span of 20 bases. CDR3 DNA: TGTGCCAGCAGTTACCCGGGTCAGCAGGGAGTCGGTGGCTACACCTTC. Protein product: CASSYPGQQGVGGYTF.

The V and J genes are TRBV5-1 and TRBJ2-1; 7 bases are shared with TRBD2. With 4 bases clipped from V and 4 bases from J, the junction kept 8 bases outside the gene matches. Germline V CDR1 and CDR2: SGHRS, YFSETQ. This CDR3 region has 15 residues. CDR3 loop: CASSPASGGYNEQFF. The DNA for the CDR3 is TGCGCCAGCAGCCCCGCTAGCGGAGGATACAATGAGCAGTTCTTC.

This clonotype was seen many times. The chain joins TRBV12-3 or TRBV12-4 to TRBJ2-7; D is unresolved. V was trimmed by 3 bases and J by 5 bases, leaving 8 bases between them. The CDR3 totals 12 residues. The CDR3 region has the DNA TGTGCCAGCAGTTTGCTGGGCCACGAGCAGTACTTC. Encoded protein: CASSLLGHEQYF.

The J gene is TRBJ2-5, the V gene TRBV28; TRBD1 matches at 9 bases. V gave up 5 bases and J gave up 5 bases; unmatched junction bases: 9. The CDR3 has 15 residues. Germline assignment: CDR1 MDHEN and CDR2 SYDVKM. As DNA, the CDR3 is TGTGCCAGCAGTCATTCACAGGGGGCGCTTGAGACCCAGTACTTC. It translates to CASSHSQGALETQYF.

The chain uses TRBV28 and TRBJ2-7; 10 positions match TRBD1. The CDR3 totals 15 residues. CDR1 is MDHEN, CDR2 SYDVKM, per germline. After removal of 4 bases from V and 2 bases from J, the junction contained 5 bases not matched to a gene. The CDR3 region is CASSSGGTGAYEQYF. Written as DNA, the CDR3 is TGTGCCAGCAGTTCGGGGGGGACAGGGGCCTACGAGCAGTACTTC. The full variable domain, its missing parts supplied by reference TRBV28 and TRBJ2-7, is DVKVTQSSRYLVKRTGEKVFLECVQDMDHENMFWYRQDPGLGLRLIYFSYDVKMKEKGDIPEGYSVSREKKERFSLILESASTNQTSMYLCASSSGGTGAYEQYFGPGTRLTVT.